The rows below give T cell receptor beta chains drawn from one sample of a study of shared clonotypes between healthy human individuals. Produced via immunoSEQ multiplex PCR; TCRdb's table is partial and in-frame only. The data contain approximately 740,000 clones, roughly 70% of them singletons. The sample consisted of memory CD4+ T cells sorted from blood. These receptor sequences come from a woman aged 25 to 39 in good health. The CDR3 runs from the conserved cysteine through the conserved F or W. D genes are given only for firm matches. The size entry is marked missing in some rows and otherwise reads once, few, many or a size class.

size	V	J	D	DNA	CDR3
many	TRBV18	TRBJ2-5	NA	TGTGCCAGCTCCCCTGGGACGGCCCAAGAGACCCAGTACTTC	CASSPGTAQETQYF
NA	TRBV28	TRBJ2-5	TRBD2	TGTGCCAGCAGTTCACGACTAGCGGGAGTTTACGAGACCCAGTACTTC	CASSSRLAGVYETQYF
few	TRBV2	TRBJ2-5	TRBD1	TGTGCCGCTACCCCTCTACAGGGGGGAAGGGAGACCCAGTACTTC	CAATPLQGGRETQYF
NA	TRBV7-9	TRBJ2-7	NA	TGTGCCAGCAGCTTACAGGGAGTTACCTACGAGCAGTACTTC	CASSLQGVTYEQYF
NA	TRBV6-1	TRBJ1-5	NA	TGTGCCAGCACCGGATCCTACCTACTGGGGCAGCCCCAGCATTTT	CASTGSYLLGQPQHF
few	TRBV10-1	TRBJ2-4	NA	TGCGCCAGCAGTGAGGTGTTTGGGTTGGAGAGTCTTATAGCCAAAAACATTCAGTACTTC	CASSEVFGLESLIAKNIQYF
NA	TRBV14	TRBJ2-3	TRBD2	TGTGCCAGCAGCCAACGTAGCGGGAGTTGGACAGATACGCAGTATTTT	CASSQRSGSWTDTQYF
once	TRBV9	TRBJ2-1	TRBD1	TGTGCCAGCAGCCCAACAGGGGAGTCCCACAATGAGCAGTTCTTC	CASSPTGESHNEQFF
NA	TRBV10-2	TRBJ1-5	NA	TGCGCCAGCAGCGGTGAGATGGTCCAGCCCCAGCATTTT	CASSGEMVQPQHF
many	TRBV18	TRBJ2-6	NA	TGTGCCAGCTCACCGCTCGGGACGGCTGGGGCCAACGTCCTGACTTTC	CASSPLGTAGANVLTF
NA	TRBV28	TRBJ1-2	NA	TGTGCCAGCAGTCCTCGTGGACTCCTGAGCTACACCTTC	CASSPRGLLSYTF
NA	TRBV6-5	TRBJ2-7	NA	TGTGCCAGCAGTTTTGGTGGCGAGCAGTACTTC	CASSFGGEQYF
many	TRBV6-6	TRBJ2-4	NA	TGTGCCAGCAGTCCCCAGGGGGGAGGGGGCATAAACATTCAGTACTTC	CASSPQGGGGINIQYF
NA	TRBV25-1	TRBJ1-4	NA	TGTGCCAGCAGTGACCGGGGCAGTGCAACTAATGAAAAACTGTTTTTT	CASSDRGSATNEKLFF
NA	TRBV6-6	TRBJ2-7	NA	TGTGCCAGCAGTTACTTCCCCGGGGACTCCTCCTACGAGCAGTACTTC	CASSYFPGDSSYEQYF
few	TRBV10-2	TRBJ2-5	NA	TGCGCCAGCACGGGGAGTCGGGAGACCCAGTACTTC	CASTGSRETQYF
NA	TRBV29-1	TRBJ1-3	NA	TGCAGCGCTGGACAGGGAAACACCATATATTTT	CSAGQGNTIYF
NA	TRBV5-1	TRBJ1-4	NA	TGCGCCGTCGGGATTCGGTCAGCAACTAATGAAAAACTGTTTTTT	CAVGIRSATNEKLFF
few	TRBV11-1	TRBJ2-5	TRBD2	TGTGCCAGCAGCACAAAAGCGGGAGTAAGAACGCAAGAGACCCAGTACTTC	CASSTKAGVRTQETQYF
NA	TRBV9	TRBJ2-2	TRBD1	TGTGCCAGCAGCCCGACAGGGACCGGGGAGCTGTTTTTT	CASSPTGTGELFF
many	TRBV5-1	TRBJ2-2	TRBD2	TGCGCCAGCAGCCGTGAGACTAGCGGTGGCGGGGAGCTGTTTTTT	CASSRETSGGGELFF
many	TRBV2	TRBJ2-1	TRBD2	TGTGCCAGCAGCCTCCTAGCGGGTGGGCGGGGTGAGCAGTTCTTC	CASSLLAGGRGEQFF
NA	TRBV11-3	TRBJ2-2	NA	TGTGCCAGCAGCCCACCGGACCGCCCCGGGGAGCTGTTTTTT	CASSPPDRPGELFF
NA	TRBV7-9	TRBJ2-3	NA	TGTGCCAGCGGGAGACGGGGCACAGATACGCAGTATTTT	CASGRRGTDTQYF
NA	TRBV28	TRBJ2-4	NA	TGTGCCAGCAGTTTGACTAGTAAAAACATTCAGTACTTC	CASSLTSKNIQYF
NA	TRBV28	TRBJ2-7	NA	TGTGCCAGCATAGACGGCAGGGGTTCTTCCTACGAGCAGTACTTC	CASIDGRGSSYEQYF
NA	TRBV5-1	TRBJ2-5	NA	TGCGCCAGCAGCCGAAGTCTGGCTAGCGTTGGCGAGACCCAGTACTTC	CASSRSLASVGETQYF
NA	TRBV5-1	TRBJ2-2	TRBD2	TGCGCCAGCAGCGCGACTAGCGGGAGAATCACCGGGGAGCTGTTTTTT	CASSATSGRITGELFF
NA	TRBV5-6	TRBJ2-1	NA	TGTGCCAGCAGCCGGAGGGTTGGTAGCGGATACAATGAGCAGTTCTTC	CASSRRVGSGYNEQFF
few	TRBV5-1	TRBJ1-4	NA	TGCGCCAGCAGCTTGTTCACAGCCGATAGTGAAAAACTGTTTTTT	CASSLFTADSEKLFF
NA	TRBV19	TRBJ2-1	TRBD2	TGTGCCAGTAGAGCGGGACGCCCCTACAATGAGCAGTTCTTC	CASRAGRPYNEQFF
NA	TRBV27	TRBJ2-1	TRBD2	TGTGCCAGCAGCCATTCGGCTAGCGGGAGTAATGAGCAGTTCTTC	CASSHSASGSNEQFF
NA	TRBV28	TRBJ1-1	NA	TGTGCCAGCAGCTGGGACACCGAAGCTTTCTTT	CASSWDTEAFF
NA	TRBV11-2	TRBJ2-1	TRBD2	TGTGCCAGCAGCTTCGGACTAGCGGAAAACAATGAGCAGTTCTTC	CASSFGLAENNEQFF
NA	TRBV6-6	TRBJ2-7	NA	TGTGCCAGCAGTTACCCCGGGGGGCGGGAGAGGGGCGAGCAGTACTTC	CASSYPGGRERGEQYF
NA	TRBV7-3	TRBJ2-7	TRBD2	TGTGCCAGCAGCTACCCGGCGAGCGGGAGATCGAGCGAGCAGTACTTC	CASSYPASGRSSEQYF
few	TRBV6-4	TRBJ2-3	NA	TGTGCCAGCAGTGAATCAGGGGACTCCCCAAGCACAGATACGCAGTATTTT	CASSESGDSPSTDTQYF
NA	TRBV29-1	TRBJ2-1	TRBD2	TGCAGCGTAGGGCCCACTAGCGGGAGTTTCTATGAGCAGTTCTTC	CSVGPTSGSFYEQFF
NA	TRBV11-2	TRBJ2-2	NA	TGTGCCAGCAGCTGGACCTCTAACACCGGGGAGCTGTTTTTT	CASSWTSNTGELFF
NA	TRBV2	TRBJ1-4	NA	TGTGCCAGCAAGGTGAACGACGGGGAAAAACTGTTTTTT	CASKVNDGEKLFF
NA	TRBV6-1	TRBJ2-1	TRBD2	TGTGCCAGCAGTGATAAAGGACTAGCGGGAGTTGAGCAGTTCTTC	CASSDKGLAGVEQFF
NA	TRBV15	TRBJ2-7	TRBD2	TGTGCCACCAGCAGACCGACTAGCGGGTCTCGCTCCTACGAGCAGTACTTC	CATSRPTSGSRSYEQYF
NA	TRBV7-3	TRBJ1-5	NA	TGTGCCAGCAGCTTAGGGACCAGTAGCAATCAGCCCCAGCATTTT	CASSLGTSSNQPQHF
NA	TRBV5-1	TRBJ2-3	NA	TGCGCCAGCAGCTTACCATTGGAGAGGGGCGCAGATACGCAGTATTTT	CASSLPLERGADTQYF
NA	TRBV5-1	TRBJ2-1	TRBD2	TGCGCCAGCAGCGCCTTAGCGGGACCATACAATGAGCAGTTCTTC	CASSALAGPYNEQFF
NA	TRBV27	TRBJ2-3	NA	TGTGCCAGCAGTTCCCCCCCGTCGTATACGCAGTATTTT	CASSSPPSYTQYF
NA	TRBV6-6	TRBJ2-4	NA	TGTGCCAGCACCGGGACCTCAGCCAAAAACATTCAGTACTTC	CASTGTSAKNIQYF
once	TRBV5-1	TRBJ1-1	TRBD1	TGCGCCAGCAGCCAGGGACAGGGCTCCTCTCTTGGTGAAGCTTTCTTT	CASSQGQGSSLGEAFF
NA	TRBV18	TRBJ1-5	NA	TGTGCCAGCTCACCGAAAAGCGTCGGGGCTCGCAATCAGCCCCAGCATTTT	CASSPKSVGARNQPQHF
NA	TRBV19	TRBJ2-7	TRBD1	TGTGCCACCTCAGCCCCCGGGACAGGGAACGAGCAGTACTTC	CATSAPGTGNEQYF
NA	TRBV15	TRBJ2-6	NA	TGTGCCACCAGCGGCGGAAGCTCTGGGGCCAACGTCCTGACTTTC	CATSGGSSGANVLTF